One and the same sample provided the 7 T cell receptor beta chains below, sequenced in a study of cytomegalovirus exposure and HLA in healthy donors. The PCR made use of 60 Vbeta and 13 Jbeta primers. The protocol was immunoSEQ multiplex PCR, while the TCRdb copy is restricted to in-frame clones and leaves out a portion. The top ten clones hold 1.5% to 2% of a sample with some 160,000 clones, roughly three quarters of them seen once. The sequencing input was PBMCs. Receptors originate from a woman aged 40 to 49 in good health and CMV-seronegative.

V is TRBV5-4 and J is TRBJ2-7; 8 positions agree with TRBD1. There are 15 residues in the CDR3. The V segment lost 4 bases and the J segment 1 base; nucleotides outside the gene matches: 7. Looked up from germline, CDR1 is SGHNT and CDR2 is YYREEE (reference sequence). The CDR3 DNA reads TGTGCCAGCAGCGCCGGACAGGGAAGGTCCTACGAGCAGTACTTC. It codes for CASSAGQGRSYEQYF.

The genes are TRBV6-4 and TRBJ2-3, with a weak D call TRBD2 (5 bases). The CDR3 sequence is 18 residues long. Germline V gene sequence: CDR1 MRHNA, CDR2 SNTAGT. Deletions cut 5 bases from V and 2 bases from J, with 23 bases between. CDR3 nucleotides: TGTGCCAGCAGTCCAACAACTCCTGGAGGTTCTCACACAGATACGCAGTATTTT. Residues: CASSPTTPGGSHTDTQYF.

The chain couples TRBV10-1 to TRBJ2-7; the match to TRBD1 covers 10 bases. The CDR3 spans 14 residues. Germline loops: CDR1 WNHNN, CDR2 SYGVQD (reference sequence). V lost 3 bases, J lost 5 bases, and 4 bases stayed unmatched. This CDR3 reads CASSEGTGADEQYF. CDR3 nucleotide sequence: TGCGCCAGCAGTGAAGGGACAGGGGCTGACGAGCAGTACTTC.

This sequence joins TRBV5-1 and TRBJ2-7; 10 bases line up with TRBD1. CDR1 SGHRS and CDR2 YFSETQ come from the germline V gene. The V and J ends lost 4 bases and 4 bases, in that order; junction bases with no gene match: 5. The CDR3 has 14 residues. The CDR3 coding sequence is TGCGCCAGCAGCAACCGGGACAGGGGTTACGAGCAGTACTTC. Encoded protein: CASSNRDRGYEQYF. Looking up the rest from reference TRBV5-1 and TRBJ2-7 gives the full variable domain: KAGVTQTPRYLIKTRGQQVTLSCSPISGHRSVSWYQQTPGQGLQFLFEYFSETQRNKGNFPGRFSGRQFSNSRSEMNVSTLELGDSALYLCASSNRDRGYEQYFGPGTRLTVT.

This chain uses TRBV18 with TRBJ1-4, with D perhaps TRBD1 (6 bases). Germline-derived CDR1 and CDR2 are KGHSH and LQKENI. The CDR3 has 13 residues. Trimming removed 6 bases from V and 8 bases from J, with 13 bases in between. The CDR3 region has the DNA TGTGCCAGCTCCCAGGGGACCAGGGAAAAACTGTTTTTT. Translation: CASSQGTREKLFF.

The CDR3 protein is CASRAGTGSGFEQYF. Here the CDR3 DNA reads TGTGCCAGCAGAGCCGGGACAGGCTCAGGGTTCGAGCAGTACTTC. This sequence joins TRBV2 and TRBJ2-7; 8 bases map to TRBD1. The germline gives CDR1 SNHLY, CDR2 FYNNEI. Trimming took 6 bases from V and 6 from J; bases not matched to a gene: 13. This CDR3 region has 15 residues.

V gene TRBV27 combines with J gene TRBJ1-2, with a possible D match to TRBD1 (6 bases). Trimming shortened V by 4 bases and J by 8 bases, and 11 bases separated the two germline ends. The CDR3 is 12 residues long. The germline V gene has CDR1 MNHEY and CDR2 SMNVEV (reference sequence). CDR3 DNA: TGTGCCAGCAGTTCACAGAGGGGGGGCTACACCTTC. Amino acid sequence: CASSSQRGGYTF.